The 4 T cell receptor beta chains in this list originate from one sample, sequenced in a study of cytomegalovirus exposure and HLA in healthy donors. 60 Vbeta and 13 Jbeta primers were used in PCR. Sequencing was performed with immunoSEQ multiplex PCR; in TCRdb, only in-frame clones are kept and a portion is missing. The sample consists of approximately 120,000 clones, about 70% of them appearing once. The sequenced sample consisted of PBMCs. The receptors come from a woman aged 55-69 years in good health and CMV-seropositive.

The chain recombines TRBV6-5 with TRBJ1-1; 9 bases are shared with TRBD1. The CDR3 totals 15 residues. Unmatched junction bases numbered 8, after V lost 6 bases and J lost 3 bases. The V gene's germline CDR1 is MNHEY and CDR2 SVGAGI. The CDR3 here is CASRVDRGSHTEAFF. DNA for the CDR3: TGTGCCAGCAGAGTCGACAGGGGGTCGCACACTGAAGCTTTCTTT.

V usage is TRBV7-6 and J usage is TRBJ2-1; 8 bases match TRBD2. Germline V gene lookup returns CDR1 SGHVS and CDR2 FNYEAQ. The CDR3 extends over 17 amino acids. Trimming at V came to 5 bases and at J to 0 bases, leaving 9 bases not matched to a gene. In DNA, the CDR3 is TGTGCCAGCAGCCCACGACAAGGACTAGCCTCCTACAATGAGCAGTTCTTC. This encodes CASSPRQGLASYNEQFF.

This rearrangement joins TRBV28 to TRBJ2-2; D is unresolved. This CDR3 has 13 amino acids. The ends were cut back, 5 bases at V and 4 bases at J, with 8 bases in the middle. Per the germline V gene, CDR1 is MDHEN and CDR2 is SYDVKM. The CDR3 DNA is TGTGCCAGCAGTATACCGAGCACCGGGGAGCTGTTTTTT. This codes for CASSIPSTGELFF.

J is TRBJ2-5 and V is TRBV5-4; D uncertain. The J call may be faulty, since TRBJ2-7 better matches the DNA end. Per germline, CDR1 SGHNT and CDR2 YYREEE (reference sequence). This CDR3 region has 16 residues. The CDR3 protein is CASSNPGAQSSYEQYF. In nucleotides, the CDR3 is TGTGCCAGCTCGAACCCCGGAGCGCAGAGCTCCTACGAGCAGTACTTC.